Listed below are T cell receptor beta chains from one sample, sequenced in a study of OX40 agonist ivuxolimab in advanced cancers. Some clones are missing from TCRdb's copy, which holds only in-frame ones; the method was immunoSEQ multiplex PCR. The table lists around 30,000 clones, approximately 86% of them singletons. The sample in question was CD4+ or CD8+ T cells sorted from blood, obtained in a trial of the OX40 agonist ivuxolimab. These receptors all come from an adult with an advanced solid tumor such as melanoma, head and neck, liver or kidney cancer. Each CDR3 is given with its conserved first and last residue. D genes are given only for firm matches. A clone size is listed for some rows: how often the clone was seen (once, few, many), or a class if it is expanded.

D: TRBD1; size: NA; V: TRBV6-5; J: TRBJ1-5; CDR3: CASRPGQGIGQPQHF; DNA: TGTGCCAGCAGACCGGGACAGGGGATCGGTCAGCCCCAGCATTTT
D: NA; size: NA; V: TRBV5-8; J: TRBJ2-7; CDR3: CASSLGLAPYEQYF; DNA: TGTGCCAGCAGCTTGGGGCTAGCCCCCTACGAGCAGTACTTC
D: TRBD1; size: NA; V: TRBV7-9; J: TRBJ1-2; CDR3: CATTGGRDGYTF; DNA: TGTGCCACAACAGGGGGCAGGGATGGCTACACCTTC
D: NA; size: once; V: TRBV11-2; J: TRBJ1-4; CDR3: CASSLNREAGEKLFF; DNA: TGTGCCAGCAGCCTCAACAGGGAAGCGGGCGAAAAACTGTTTTTT
D: NA; size: NA; V: TRBV11-2; J: TRBJ2-1; CDR3: CASSPSGGEAYNEQFF; DNA: TGTGCCAGCAGCCCGAGTGGAGGGGAGGCCTACAATGAGCAGTTCTTC
D: NA; size: NA; V: TRBV12-2; J: TRBJ2-7; CDR3: CASRLAGTGGTSGPEGGYEQYF; DNA: TGTGCAAGTCGCTTAGCGGGTACGGGCGGGACTAGCGGGCCTGAAGGAGGCTACGAGCAGTACTTC
D: NA; size: NA; V: TRBV4-1; J: TRBJ2-1; CDR3: CASSQESEGGSYNEQFF; DNA: TGCGCCAGCAGCCAAGAATCAGAGGGAGGCTCCTACAATGAGCAGTTCTTC
D: TRBD2; size: once; V: TRBV28; J: TRBJ2-5; CDR3: CASSGGGGVQETQYF; DNA: TGTGCCAGCAGCGGCGGGGGAGGGGTCCAAGAGACCCAGTACTTC
D: NA; size: few; V: TRBV19; J: TRBJ1-1; CDR3: CASWQGTEAFF; DNA: TGTGCCAGTTGGCAGGGGACTGAAGCTTTCTTT
D: NA; size: NA; V: TRBV27; J: TRBJ1-5; CDR3: CASSFGNQPQHF; DNA: TGTGCCAGCAGTTTCGGCAATCAGCCCCAGCATTTT
D: NA; size: NA; V: TRBV28; J: TRBJ2-1; CDR3: CASLDSEYNEQFF; DNA: TGTGCCAGCCTGGATAGCGAATACAATGAGCAGTTCTTC
D: TRBD2; size: few; V: TRBV19; J: TRBJ2-6; CDR3: CATSGGPGAPGANVLTF; DNA: TGTGCCACCTCGGGGGGGCCGGGGGCGCCTGGGGCCAACGTCCTGACTTTC
D: NA; size: NA; V: TRBV30; J: TRBJ2-7; CDR3: CAAWGPVGEQYF; DNA: TGTGCAGCCTGGGGGCCAGTGGGGGAGCAGTACTTC
D: NA; size: once; V: TRBV9; J: TRBJ2-2; CDR3: CASSGQDYTGELFF; DNA: TGTGCCAGCAGCGGACAGGATTACACCGGGGAGCTGTTTTTT
D: NA; size: NA; V: TRBV27; J: TRBJ2-2; CDR3: CASSPNTGELFF; DNA: TGTGCCAGCAGTCCGAACACCGGGGAGCTGTTTTTT
D: NA; size: NA; V: TRBV10-1; J: TRBJ2-3; CDR3: CASSRLLGDTQYF; DNA: TGCGCCAGCAGTAGACTACTGGGGGATACGCAGTATTTT
D: TRBD1; size: NA; V: TRBV7-9; J: TRBJ2-3; CDR3: CASSPRDRGLDTQYF; DNA: TGTGCCAGCAGCCCAAGGGACAGGGGATTGGATACGCAGTATTTT